The clone carrying this T cell receptor beta chain was seen only a few times. The antigen is undetermined. Within the sample, other DNA sequences also encode this same CDR3. This entry comes from a study of shared clonotypes between healthy human individuals. Only in-frame clones appear in the TCRdb table, and some are missing; sequencing was by immunoSEQ multiplex PCR. Of about 690,000 clones listed, around 91% are singletons. V was shortened by 5 bases and J by 4 bases, with 14 bases between the two germline ends. CDR3 length equals 14 residues. CDR1 MDHEN and CDR2 SYDVKM come from the germline V gene. Study outcomes and limitations: Researchers found naive subsets generally carried larger estimated richness than memory subsets.

The origin of this receptor is a man younger than 35 in good health. Some clones in this sample may be carry-over from other donors' samples. This chain uses TRBV28 with TRBJ1-1; D gene unclear. The sequencing sample was made of memory CD8+ T cells from PBMCs. Noted subset: CD45RO+ cells pooled with CCR7-negative TemRA cells. CDR3 nucleotides: TGTGCCAGCAGTCCGCCCCTCGGAGGCACTGAAGCTTTCTTT. It yields the protein CASSPPLGGTEAFF. Full variable domain (remainder filled in from reference TRBV28 and TRBJ1-1): DVKVTQSSRYLVKRTGEKVFLECVQDMDHENMFWYRQDPGLGLRLIYFSYDVKMKEKGDIPEGYSVSREKKERFSLILESASTNQTSMYLCASSPPLGGTEAFFGQGTRLTVV.